This T cell receptor beta chain was recovered during a study of blood T cell repertoires in COVID-19. Study details: COVID-19 samples collected from the United States, Italy and Spain covered acute and convalescent phases.

Sequenced by immunoSEQ multiplex PCR; TCRdb stores in-frame clones only, minus some. The sample lists roughly 410,000 clones; more than 70% were seen once. From germline, CDR1 is SEHNR and CDR2 FQNEAQ (reference sequence). This CDR3 is built from 14 residues. V was trimmed by 3 bases and J by 4 bases, leaving 9 bases between them. Sequenced: peripheral blood. The chain carries TRBV7-9 and TRBJ2-2, with D perhaps TRBD2 (5 bases). The sequence was collected from a woman aged 55-70 years with COVID-19, enrolled during active disease. The CDR3 protein is CASSLAGATGELFF. Here the CDR3 DNA reads TGTGCCAGCAGCTTGGCGGGTGCCACCGGGGAGCTGTTTTTT. The full variable domain, completed using reference TRBV7-9 and TRBJ2-2, is DTGVSQNPRHKITKRGQNVTFRCDPISEHNRLYWYRQTLGQGPEFLTYFQNEAQLEKSRLLSDRFSAERPKGSFSTLEIQRTEQGDSAMYLCASSLAGATGELFFGEGSRLTVL.